These T cell receptor beta chains were read from a single sample in a study of graft-versus-host responses after intestinal transplantation. Repertoires were generated with immunoSEQ multiplex PCR, while TCRdb's copy carries only in-frame clones and drops some. Among tens of thousands of clones listed, roughly 90% were seen once. Their antigen targets remain unknown. Specimen: unstimulated CD8+ T cells sorted from spleen or lymph node cells, collected before intestinal transplant. Receptors were obtained from a human donor who received an intestinal transplant. The CDR3 runs from the conserved cysteine through the conserved F or W. A D gene is named only where the DNA matches it firmly. The size entry is marked missing in some rows and otherwise reads once, few, many or a size class.

d_call j_call v_call clone_size cdr3_nt cdr3_aa
- TRBJ2-7 TRBV7-2 - TGTGCCAGCAGCCCGAGTGATCGCTACGAGCAGTACTTC CASSPSDRYEQYF
- TRBJ2-2 TRBV7-9 - TGTGCCAGCAGCTTAGGAGGAGAGTGGAACACCGGGGAGCTGTTTTTT CASSLGGEWNTGELFF
TRBD2 TRBJ2-7 TRBV7-6 - TGTGCCAGCAGCCCACCAGGAGGGCTAGCGGGGGCCTACCACGAGCAGTACTTC CASSPPGGLAGAYHEQYF
- TRBJ2-1 TRBV5-1 once TGCGCCAGCAGCCTCAGAGGGAGGAATGAGCAGTTCTTC CASSLRGRNEQFF
- TRBJ2-7 TRBV19 - TGTGCCAGCGGCGAGACAGAGTACGAGCAGTACTTC CASGETEYEQYF
TRBD1 TRBJ2-7 TRBV6-5 - TGTGCCAGCAGTAGCCACAGGGGCTACGAGCAGTACTTC CASSSHRGYEQYF
- TRBJ1-5 TRBV28 few TGTGCCAGCTTATCGCTACGGCAGGGCGGGGACTTTAGCAATCAGCCCCAGCATTTT CASLSLRQGGDFSNQPQHF
TRBD1 TRBJ1-2 TRBV6-1 - TGTGCCAGCAGTGAGCTAGAGGGACAGGGAAACTATGGCTACACCTTC CASSELEGQGNYGYTF
- TRBJ2-3 TRBV2 - TGTGCCAGCAGCGAACGAGATACGCAGTATTTT CASSERDTQYF
- TRBJ2-7 TRBV7-6 - TGTGCCAGCAGCTTAGGTAGGACAGCCTCCTACGAGCAGTACTTC CASSLGRTASYEQYF
- TRBJ1-5 TRBV29-1 - TGCAGCGTTGCGTTGGGGCTCAATCAGCCCCAGCATTTT CSVALGLNQPQHF
TRBD1 TRBJ1-2 TRBV27 few TGTGCCAGCAGTTTATACTCCACAGGGGGCTCCAGCTATGGCTACACCTTC CASSLYSTGGSSYGYTF
- TRBJ2-1 TRBV6-1 once TGTGCCAGCAGTGAATGGCCGGGTTGGGATGAGCAGTTCTTC CASSEWPGWDEQFF
- TRBJ1-1 TRBV5-1 few TGCGCCAGCAGCTTGGGACAAAAAACTGAAGCTTTCTTT CASSLGQKTEAFF
- TRBJ2-1 TRBV13 - TGTGCCAGCAGCTTAGTGGCAGGGGTCGATGAGCAGTTCTTC CASSLVAGVDEQFF
- TRBJ1-2 TRBV10-3 - TGTGCCATCAGTGAAGGCAGGGAGGACGGCTATGGCTACACCTTC CAISEGREDGYGYTF
- TRBJ1-1 TRBV9 once TGTGCCAGCAGCGTCCAATCTGGGGGCGCCTCCGTCGAAGCTTTCTTT CASSVQSGGASVEAFF
TRBD1 TRBJ1-5 TRBV13 - TGTGCCAGCAGCTACAGGGGGCATGGACAGCCCCAGCATTTT CASSYRGHGQPQHF
- TRBJ2-7 TRBV6-1 - TGTGCCAGCAGTGAAGCGGAGGGAAACTCCTACGAGCAGTACTTC CASSEAEGNSYEQYF
- TRBJ2-1 TRBV7-6 - TGTGCCAGCAGCGCTAGCGTCCATGGGGATAATGAGCAGTTCTTC CASSASVHGDNEQFF
TRBD1 TRBJ1-1 TRBV6-5 - TGTGCCAGCAGTTACTCACAGGGGGCGCGTGGCACTGAAGCTTTCTTT CASSYSQGARGTEAFF
- TRBJ1-1 TRBV4-1 - TGCGCCAGCAGCCAAGTGGGATGGGTGCGAGGGTACACTGAAGCTTTCTTT CASSQVGWVRGYTEAFF
- TRBJ2-6 TRBV9 - TGTGCCAGCAGCCCCCGACAGCACTCTGGGGCCAACGTCCTGACTTTC CASSPRQHSGANVLTF
- TRBJ2-7 TRBV9 few TGTGCCAGCAGCGTAGATGAATCGGGGTACGAGCAGTACTTC CASSVDESGYEQYF
- TRBJ1-1 TRBV14 - TGTGCCAGCAGCCGAAACAGGTTGGACGCTTTCTTT CASSRNRLDAFF
TRBD1 TRBJ2-5 TRBV28 - TGTGCCAGCAGTTTACTGGGACAGGGCCAAGAGACCCAGTACTTC CASSLLGQGQETQYF
TRBD2 TRBJ2-1 TRBV9 once TGTGCCAGCAGCGACCGGACTAGTTCTGTCCGCAATGAGCAGTTCTTC CASSDRTSSVRNEQFF
- TRBJ2-7 TRBV19 - TGTGCCAGTAGTTGGGGGGAGAGCTCCTACGAGCAGTACTTC CASSWGESSYEQYF
TRBD1 TRBJ1-2 TRBV5-1 - TGCGCCAGCAGCTGGGCAAACAGGGGGCTAGACGATGGCTACACCTTC CASSWANRGLDDGYTF
TRBD1 TRBJ1-3 TRBV29-1 - TGCAGCGGGACAGGGTCAGGAAACACCATATATTTT CSGTGSGNTIYF
- TRBJ1-3 TRBV19 - TGTGCCAGTAGTATTGGAGGTGGAGGGTCGGTCGGCACCATATATTTT CASSIGGGGSVGTIYF
TRBD2 TRBJ2-1 TRBV5-1 - TGCGCCAGCAGACCTAGCGGGGGTTGGGATGAGCAGTTCTTC CASRPSGGWDEQFF